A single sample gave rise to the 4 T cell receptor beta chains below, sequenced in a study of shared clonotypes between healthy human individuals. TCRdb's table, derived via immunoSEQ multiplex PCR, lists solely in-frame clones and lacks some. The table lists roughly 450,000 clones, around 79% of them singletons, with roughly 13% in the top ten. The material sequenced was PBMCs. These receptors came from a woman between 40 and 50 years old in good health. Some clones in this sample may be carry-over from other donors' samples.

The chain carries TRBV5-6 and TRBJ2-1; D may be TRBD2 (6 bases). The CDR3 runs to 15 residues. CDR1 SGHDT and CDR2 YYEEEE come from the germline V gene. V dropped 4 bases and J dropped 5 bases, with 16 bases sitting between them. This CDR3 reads CASSPDYGYNNEQFF. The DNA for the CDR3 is TGTGCCAGCAGCCCGGACTATGGTTATAACAATGAGCAGTTCTTC.

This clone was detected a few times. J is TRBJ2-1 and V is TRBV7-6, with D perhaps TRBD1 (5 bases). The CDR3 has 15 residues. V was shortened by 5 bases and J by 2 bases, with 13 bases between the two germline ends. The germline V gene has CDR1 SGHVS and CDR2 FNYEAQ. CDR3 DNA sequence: TGTGCCAGCAGCCCCCAGGGCGAACCCTACAATGAGCAGTTCTTC. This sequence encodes CASSPQGEPYNEQFF.

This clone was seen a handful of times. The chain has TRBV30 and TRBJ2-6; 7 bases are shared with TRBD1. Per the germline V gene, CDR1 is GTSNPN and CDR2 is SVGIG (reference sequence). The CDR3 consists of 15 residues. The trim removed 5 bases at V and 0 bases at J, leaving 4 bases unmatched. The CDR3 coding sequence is TGTGCCTGGGGGACAGACCTCTCTGGGGCCAACGTCCTGACTTTC. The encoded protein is CAWGTDLSGANVLTF.

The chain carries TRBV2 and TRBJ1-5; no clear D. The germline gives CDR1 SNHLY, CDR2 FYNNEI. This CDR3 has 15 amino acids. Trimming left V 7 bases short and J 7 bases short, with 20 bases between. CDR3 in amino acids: CASNPGFGRRQPQHF. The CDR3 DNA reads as TGTGCCAGCAATCCCGGCTTTGGGAGAAGGCAGCCCCAGCATTTT.